This T cell receptor beta chain came from a study of cytomegalovirus exposure and HLA in healthy donors. Turning to the study itself: Of all 400 or so donors who were genotyped, roughly 85% belonged to the Caucasian-associated ancestry cluster.

CDR3 length: 19 residues. V lost 2 bases, J lost 6 bases, and 27 bases lay in between. Per germline, CDR1 SGDLS and CDR2 YYNGEE. General study findings and limits: A few CMV-associated chains were confirmed in vitro to be specific for CMV antigens.

PCR amplification relied on 60 Vbeta primers (plus 13 Jbeta primers). TCRdb keeps only in-frame clones here, not all; method: immunoSEQ multiplex PCR. The listing contains about 140,000 clones. On this clone: Its antigen is not known.

Sequencing was done on a sample of PBMCs. The receptor comes from a male donor in good health and CMV-seronegative. This chain joins TRBV9 and TRBJ2-1, with D tentatively TRBD1 (6 bases). The CDR3 region is CASSVYTILSRGITNEQFF. The DNA for the CDR3 is TGTGCCAGCAGCGTTTACACAATCCTTTCTAGGGGGATAACCAATGAGCAGTTCTTC.